Reported below is one TCR beta chain. Its antigen remains unknown. Time point reported: week 35, safety follow-up. Vaccine doses each comprised 300 ug of mutant IDH1 20-mer peptide, with topical imiquimod. TCRdb's table, derived via immunoSEQ multiplex PCR, lists solely in-frame clones and lacks some. The table lists tens of thousands of clones, less than 90% of them singletons. These data originate in a study of a mutant IDH1 vaccine in newly diagnosed glioma. Study-level background: Earlier care involved radiotherapy, temozolomide, or both, and the majority received both. General study results and limits: Alterations occurring in top peripheral T cell clonotypes seemed unrelated to pseudoprogression.

CDR3 length equals 16 residues. Germline V gene data show CDR1 as SEHNR and CDR2 as FQNEAQ (reference sequence). V was clipped by 1 base and J by 4 bases, with 16 bases between them. V gene TRBV7-9 combines with J gene TRBJ1-1, with TRBD1 as a possible D gene (6 bases). The TCR was taken from a young man with glioma. The sequencing here drew on PBMCs, taken from a glioma patient whose treatment included an IDH1 peptide vaccine. CDR3 amino acids: CASSLVKTGAPTEAFF. In DNA, the CDR3 is TGTGCCAGCAGCTTAGTAAAGACAGGAGCCCCCACTGAAGCTTTCTTT.